What follows describes a single TCR beta chain. Trimming cost V 4 bases and J 7 bases, with 20 bases left between them. Germline V gene data show CDR1 as SGHDT and CDR2 as YYEEEE. The CDR3 is 15 residues long. This sample was included in a study of technical replicates of blood from several donors. Some clones are missing from TCRdb's copy, which holds only in-frame ones; the method was immunoSEQ multiplex PCR. The repertoire has under 80,000 clones, 75% to 95% of them found once; the top ten carry approximately 0.4%. The rearrangement joins TRBV5-6 to TRBJ1-2; weak D call: TRBD1 (6 bases). Material: T cells isolated from PBMCs. The sequence was collected from a human donor in good health. Some clones in this sample may be carry-over from other donors' samples. The CDR3 loop reads CASSIHLGGQGGYTF. In nucleotides, the CDR3 is TGTGCCAGCAGCATACATCTGGGGGGGCAGGGTGGCTACACCTTC.